This is a list of T cell receptor beta chains from one sample in a study of monozygotic twins with inflammatory bowel disease. TCRdb re-called the 5' RACE reads, yielding one record per CDR3 amino acid sequence without DNA. Its table lists 350,000 to 400,000 distinct CDR3 sequences. Sequences were obtained from blood. The receptors stem from a human donor with ulcerative colitis or Crohn's disease, or a healthy co-twin of an affected twin (not recorded which). Each CDR3 is given with its conserved first and last residue. The order of the fields is J gene, V gene, CDR3 protein.

TRBJ2-7,TRBV5-1,CASSCKYKPRQESSYEQYF
TRBJ2-2,TRBV5-1,CASSLKNKNTGELFF
TRBJ2-5,TRBV2,CASSIARDRSVETQYF
TRBJ2-5,TRBV6-2/TRBV6-3,CASDSSDRVETQYF
TRBJ2-5,TRBV6-5,CASSYGQGWETQYF
TRBJ2-4,TRBV19,CASSGGGPRNIQYF
TRBJ1-1,TRBV20-1,CSAVSPGQMNTEAFF
TRBJ2-4,TRBV13,CASSLRRQGKGKNIQYF
TRBJ1-3,TRBV12-3/TRBV12-4,CASTPRGYTIYF
TRBJ2-1,TRBV6-2/TRBV6-3,CASSRDLSSYNEQFF
TRBJ1-6,TRBV12-3/TRBV12-4,CASSLQLDSPLHF
TRBJ2-7,TRBV5-1,CASSLEAETSHRQYF
TRBJ2-5,TRBV5-1,CASSRAAGGQETQYF
TRBJ2-1,TRBV6-6,CASGPGSYNEQFF
TRBJ1-2,TRBV6-5,CASSYARGQLSDGYTF
TRBJ2-1,TRBV12-3/TRBV12-4,CASSLAFGGNSYNEQFF
TRBJ1-6,TRBV7-2,CASSPRGTGNNSPLHF
TRBJ1-5,TRBV12-3/TRBV12-4,CASSLGFGFWDRGSEGNQPQHF
TRBJ1-1,TRBV7-6,CASSLGPGNTEAFF
TRBJ2-7,TRBV4-1,CASSHEHIRGEQYF
TRBJ2-3,TRBV4-2,CASSQDGRGGLADTQYF
TRBJ1-4,TRBV25-1,CASSQIGTGDEKLFF
TRBJ2-7,TRBV5-4,CASSPTGSRAYEQYF
TRBJ2-7,TRBV6-1,CASSTRTGGYEQYF
TRBJ1-4,TRBV7-9,CASSPSTGGEKLFF
TRBJ2-1,TRBV4-3,CASSHRRGGSGNEQFF
TRBJ2-7,TRBV7-2,CASSSQGARPYEQYF
TRBJ2-2,TRBV7-6,CASSSWGAASNTGELFF
TRBJ2-3,TRBV7-3,CASSLGLRGRVADTQYF
TRBJ2-1,TRBV6-5,CASSSASPGLAANEQFF
TRBJ2-3,TRBV7-2,CASSTGGGSRTQYF
TRBJ1-2,TRBV6-1,CASTGTGGMYGYTF
TRBJ2-7,TRBV29-1,CSVVATGTYEQYF
TRBJ2-7,TRBV6-5,CASSYSPGLSYEQYF
TRBJ2-3,TRBV5-1,CASTSLGTSTDTQYF
TRBJ1-6,TRBV7-8,CASSLYSPPLHF
TRBJ2-5,TRBV27,CASSWTDQETQYF
TRBJ2-3,TRBV5-1,CASSASATGVISTDTQYF
TRBJ2-2,TRBV19,CASSIPGQGARTGELFF
TRBJ1-2,TRBV18,CASSPTAPGGPSDYGYTF
TRBJ2-7,TRBV5-6,CASSAAGQGYEQYF
TRBJ2-2,TRBV27,CASSSGVYRGIGELFF
TRBJ2-1,TRBV2,CASSEQSGYYNEQFF
TRBJ2-7,TRBV4-1,CASSQGPDRTYEQYF
TRBJ2-2,TRBV4-2,CASSQVSGGTTGELFF
TRBJ1-5,TRBV5-1,CASRPEPNSNQPQHF
TRBJ1-3,TRBV6-5,CASSYREASGNTIYF
TRBJ1-5,TRBV6-2/TRBV6-3,CASSYSKTGAGQPQHF
TRBJ2-7,TRBV24-1,CATSGGQGATYEQYF
TRBJ2-7,TRBV4-1,CASSHTGSLAAEQYF
TRBJ1-2,TRBV6-5,CASSYSRRGRENYGYTF
TRBJ2-7,TRBV7-7,CASSAVGQGINEQYF
TRBJ2-3,TRBV5-1,CASSIGTGDHTDTQYF
TRBJ1-2,TRBV6-1,CASSDRRNYGYTF
TRBJ2-7,TRBV6-2/TRBV6-3,CASSLASGYSSYEQYF
TRBJ2-5,TRBV27,CASSFDSRLAGTQYF
TRBJ2-7,TRBV29-1,CSVEGGQGAYEQYF
TRBJ2-1,TRBV6-5,CASNHYNEQFF
TRBJ2-7,TRBV29-1,CSVEDYRAGGKNEQYF